The sample holds one count of the clone carrying this T cell receptor (beta chain). Antigen specificity is unknown. As for time point: newly diagnosed, previously untreated cHL patient sample. Starting with thawed PBMCs, CD4+ T cells were purified by magnetic negative selection. V lost 0 bases to trimming and J lost 2 bases, with 12 bases between them. CDR1 is SGHRS and CDR2 is YFSETQ in the germline V gene. This CDR3 is 16 amino acids long. These data are taken from a study of PD-1 blockade in classical Hodgkin lymphoma. The method was immunoSEQ multiplex PCR; TCRdb's version includes in-frame clones alone and lacks a portion of them. The repertoire holds under 35,000 clones, with roughly nine tenths as singletons. The study, taken as a whole, reports: Relapsed/refractory patients reportedly had lower baseline diversity than newly diagnosed patients.

The rearrangement links TRBV5-1 to TRBJ1-5, with D unresolved. Source material: CD4+ T cells from blood. This clonotype was sampled from a human donor with classical Hodgkin lymphoma. The CDR3 is CASSLGPYPGNQPQHF. The CDR3 nucleotides are TGCGCCAGCAGCTTGGGTCCCTACCCGGGCAATCAGCCCCAGCATTTT.